This T cell receptor beta chain was documented in a study of regulatory T cells in long-lasting Graves disease. The table lists this clonotype with many counts. Its specificity is not known. Time point here: newly diagnosed GD, antithyroid drugs for less than 3 months. The TCR library was made from RNA extracted from PBMCs. Trimming shortened V by 6 bases and J by 3 bases, and 14 bases separated the two germline ends. This CDR3 spans 14 amino acids. Libraries of TCR beta came from iRepertoire HTBI primers plus Arm-PCR of CDR3 regions. TCRdb passed the multiplex PCR reads through MiXCR, listing each CDR3 protein once. The sample contains around 250,000 distinct CDR3 sequences, 20% to 25% of which appear only once. Study outcomes and limitations: Persistent disease was characterized by preferential usage of TRBV28, TRBJ1-2 and TRBJ2-5.

The source of this sequence is a female donor with Graves disease. This chain links TRBV12-3 or TRBV12-4 with TRBJ1-1; a possible D gene is TRBD1 (6 bases). Material: peripheral blood mononuclear cells (PBMCs), obtained at new diagnosis, from a patient treated with antithyroid drugs. The CDR3 nucleotides read TGTGCCAGCAGCCCCAGGGGTGCGGACACTGAAGCTTTCTTT. It encodes CASSPRGADTEAFF.